This T cell receptor beta chain emerged from a study of T cells in Graves' hyperthyroidism and ophthalmopathy. Study-level points and caveats: Among thyroid clonotypes expanded above 0.001, most also appeared in blood. Separating ophthalmopathy from stable hyperthyroidism was achieved by a 13 V-J model.

Amplified regions were TCR beta CDR3 sequences from RNA transcripts. First-round RT-PCR of the TCR CDR3 relied on the HTBI primer set. From the multiplex PCR reads, TCRdb called clonotypes with MiXCR, one entry per CDR3 protein. Here the sample spans 300,000 to 400,000 distinct CDR3 sequences, about 20% being singletons. Recently diagnosed hyperthyroidism of less than 2 months' duration affected patients aged 18 to 65. The PBMCs were sourced from fresh peripheral blood (10 ml). On this clonotype itself: Its antigen is not identified.

This clonotype was sampled from a woman in her fifties or sixties with Graves' hyperthyroidism. Sequencing was carried out using blood.

This chain's CDR3 is CASSLGISGRGDTQYF. Written as DNA, the CDR3 is TGCGCCAGCAGCTTGGGTATTAGCGGGAGAGGAGATACGCAGTATTTT. The chain links TRBV5-1 to TRBJ2-3; 9 positions agree with TRBD2. This CDR3 is built from 16 residues. Germline CDR1 reads SGHRS; CDR2 reads YFSETQ. With 0 bases clipped from V and 5 bases from J, the junction kept 7 bases outside the gene matches.